This T cell receptor (beta chain) was captured in a study of T cell repertoires in ileal Crohn's disease. Study-level points and caveats: All patients with clonality above 26.8% had endoscopic recurrence.

Germline values: CDR1 SGHNT, CDR2 YYREEE (reference sequence). Trimming shortened V by 4 bases and J by 7 bases, and 17 bases separated the two germline ends. There are 14 residues in the CDR3. As to this clone: Its target is not known.

Per sample, approximately 550 nanograms of biopsy DNA were TCRB immunosequenced. Here immunoSEQ multiplex PCR was the method, and the copy in TCRdb shows in-frame clones only, minus some. The profile shows about 15,000 clones, roughly 83% of them singletons. This receptor was taken from an adult with Crohn's disease. Sequenced sample: ileal tissue. This sequence joins TRBV5-4 and TRBJ1-2; no firm D call. CDR3: CASSALDLERGYTF. The DNA of the CDR3 is TGTGCCAGCAGCGCCCTCGACTTGGAGCGTGGCTACACCTTC.